The 19 T cell receptor beta chains given below trace back to one sample, sequenced in a study of a mutant IDH1 vaccine in newly diagnosed glioma. Their specific antigens are unknown. Only in-frame clones appear in the TCRdb table, and some are missing; sequencing was by immunoSEQ multiplex PCR. The sample consists of roughly 60,000 clones, 74% of them appearing once. The time point here: week 35, safety follow-up. Each vaccine dose was 300 ug of mutant IDH1 20-mer peptide, with topical imiquimod. The sample was PBMCs, taken from a glioma patient whose treatment included an IDH1 peptide vaccine. All receptors derive from a man in his fifties or sixties with glioma.

This sequence joins TRBV2 and TRBJ2-7; D is undetermined. This CDR3 has 14 amino acids. V was trimmed by 3 bases and J by 4 bases, leaving 13 bases between them. From germline, CDR1 is SNHLY and CDR2 FYNNEI. The CDR3 DNA reads TGTGCCAGCAGTGATTTCTCCTTACCGTACGAGCAGTACTTC. Amino acid sequence: CASSDFSLPYEQYF.

Regarding this clone: Relative to the germline gene, one junction end is altered; a read error may explain this. The V call is TRBV27, the J call TRBJ2-5; tentatively, D is TRBD2 (6 bases). Looked up from germline, CDR1 is MNHEY and CDR2 is SMNVEV (reference sequence). The length of the CDR3 is 15 residues. CDR3 residues: CASSLSRTIQKTQYF. The DNA of the CDR3 is TGTGCCAGCAGTTTATCGAGGACTATCCAAAAGACCCAGTACTTC.

This chain joins TRBV2 and TRBJ2-7, with D possibly matching TRBD1 (5 bases). Trimming removed 6 bases at V and 3 bases at J, with 15 bases between. The CDR3 is 14 residues long. Germline V gene sequence: CDR1 SNHLY, CDR2 FYNNEI. CDR3: CASRGHGVGYEQYF. The CDR3 bases are TGTGCCAGCAGAGGACATGGGGTGGGCTACGAGCAGTACTTC.

The sample holds a few counts of this clone. This chain joins TRBV10-3 and TRBJ1-5; no clear D gene. CDR3 size: 14 residues. V dropped 2 bases and J dropped 3 bases, with 8 bases sitting between them. CDR1 ENHRY and CDR2 SYGVKD come from the germline V gene. The CDR3 bases are TGTGCCATCAGTGAGGTGGGCCTCAATCAGCCCCAGCATTTT. As protein: CAISEVGLNQPQHF.

The chain joins TRBV30 to TRBJ1-5; no reliable D call. Trimming left V 2 bases short and J 7 bases short, with 12 bases between. Germline-derived CDR1 and CDR2 are GTSNPN and SVGIG (reference sequence). The CDR3 length is 13 residues. CDR3 bases: TGTGCCTGGAGTACTGACGGTGCACAGCCCCAGCATTTT. Amino acid sequence: CAWSTDGAQPQHF.

This chain uses TRBV6-6 with TRBJ1-2, with D tentatively TRBD1 (5 bases). The CDR3 is 15 amino acids. Germline V lookup: CDR1 MNHNY, CDR2 SVGAGI (reference sequence). V lost 8 bases to trimming and J lost 4 bases, with 20 bases between them. DNA of the CDR3: TGTGCCAGCGCTAACTCCGGGACTGCGAGCTATGGCTACACCTTC. This sequence encodes CASANSGTASYGYTF.

This chain links TRBV4-1 with TRBJ2-7; 11 nucleotides align to TRBD1. Germline trimming cut 4 bases from V and 1 base from J; bases unmatched to any gene: 12. Per germline, CDR1 MGHRA and CDR2 YSYEKL. This CDR3 spans 18 amino acids. This CDR3 is CASSPWSLRDRGSYEQYF. For the CDR3, the DNA is TGCGCCAGCAGCCCTTGGTCCCTCCGGGACAGGGGGTCCTACGAGCAGTACTTC.

The CDR3 sequence is CSVISRDEQYF. The CDR3 region has the DNA TGCAGTGTTATATCTAGGGATGAGCAGTACTTC. The chain links TRBV20-1 to TRBJ2-7; D unresolved. The length of the CDR3 is 11 residues. V was pared by 7 bases and J by 7 bases, with 14 bases between. Germline assignment: CDR1 DFQATT and CDR2 SNEGSKA (reference sequence).

This CDR3 reads CSVESRQLNNEQFF. The CDR3, as DNA: TGCAGCGTTGAATCGCGACAGCTCAACAATGAGCAGTTCTTC. This rearrangement joins TRBV29-1 to TRBJ2-1; TRBD1 is a possible D gene (5 bases). This CDR3 spans 14 amino acids. Trimming took 2 bases from V and 5 from J, leaving 13 bases between them. Germline V gives CDR1 SQVTM, CDR2 ANQGSEA.

As DNA, the CDR3 is TGTGCCAGCAGCTCGACAGGGGTATATCCCTACGAGCAGTACTTC. This encodes CASSSTGVYPYEQYF. The chain links TRBV5-4 to TRBJ2-7, with 8 bases lining up with TRBD1. The CDR3 loop spans 15 amino acids. V dropped 3 bases and J dropped 2; count of bases not matched to a gene: 7. CDR1 and CDR2 (germline): SGHNT, YYREEE (reference sequence).

This clone was found a few times. The chain joins TRBV2 to TRBJ1-5; TRBD1 matches 12 bases. The V gene's germline CDR1 is SNHLY and CDR2 FYNNEI. There are 15 residues in the CDR3. Unmatched junction bases numbered 7, after V lost 4 bases and J lost 9 bases. For the CDR3, the DNA is TGTGCCAGCAGTGGGGACAGGGGGCGATCGTGGCCCCAGCATTTT. Translation: CASSGDRGRSWPQHF.

The V call is TRBV29-1, the J call TRBJ2-3; tentatively, D is TRBD1 or TRBD2 (5 bases each). The germline gives CDR1 SQVTM, CDR2 ANQGSEA. The CDR3 sequence is 13 residues long. V lost 8 bases and J 2 bases, leaving 14 bases between the germline ends. The CDR3 DNA reads TGCAGCTGGACCGGGACCCCCACAGATACGCAGTATTTT. Protein: CSWTGTPTDTQYF.

V gene TRBV11-2 combines with J gene TRBJ1-6; D is perhaps TRBD1 (6 bases). The germline V gene encodes CDR1 SGHAT and CDR2 FQNNGV. V dropped 4 bases and J dropped 6 bases, with 10 bases sitting between them. The CDR3 totals 14 residues. The CDR3 protein is CASSWDTTNSPLHF. The CDR3, as DNA: TGTGCCAGCAGCTGGGACACTACTAATTCACCCCTCCACTTT.

This clone occurred a few times. The rearrangement links TRBV9 to TRBJ1-2, with D possibly being TRBD1 (5 bases). V lost 3 bases, J lost 2 bases, and 8 bases lay in between. CDR1 SGDLS and CDR2 YYNGEE come from the germline V gene. This CDR3 contains 13 residues. CDR3 residues: CASSGTGNYGYTF. CDR3 DNA: TGTGCCAGCAGCGGAACAGGCAACTATGGCTACACCTTC.

This chain joins TRBV7-9 and TRBJ1-1; 8 nucleotides align to TRBD1. The CDR3 consists of 12 residues. Trimming removed 5 bases from V and 10 bases from J; junction bases left unmatched: 6. Germline CDR1 and CDR2: SEHNR and FQNEAQ (reference sequence). The CDR3 region has the DNA TGTGCCAGCAGCATGACAGGGGAGCGAGCTTTCTTT. Translation: CASSMTGERAFF.

The chain's CDR3 is CASSLNVGGGAPNEQFF. CDR3 DNA sequence: TGTGCCAGCAGCCTGAACGTCGGCGGGGGGGCCCCGAATGAGCAGTTCTTC. The rearrangement uses TRBV13 and TRBJ2-1; 9 nucleotides agree with TRBD2. This CDR3 spans 17 amino acids. CDR1 and CDR2 from the germline V gene are PRHDT and FYEKMQ (reference sequence). The junction had 15 bases not matched to a gene; V was cut back by 5 bases and J by 7 bases.

This clone appeared once. The V call is TRBV25-1, the J call TRBJ2-3; TRBD2 matches at 7 bases. Germline loops: CDR1 MGHDK, CDR2 SYGVNS. The CDR3 is 14 residues long. V shed 4 bases and J 6 bases; nucleotides not matched to a gene: 7. CDR3 in amino acids: CASSAPGLRDTQYF. CDR3 sequence (DNA): TGTGCCAGCAGTGCCCCGGGACTACGTGATACGCAGTATTTT.

Here the CDR3 reads CSVGDRATYEQYF. The CDR3 DNA reads as TGCAGCGTCGGGGACAGGGCAACCTACGAGCAGTACTTC. The V gene is TRBV29-1, the J gene TRBJ2-7; 9 bases are shared with TRBD1. The CDR3 extends over 13 amino acids. CDR1 is SQVTM, CDR2 ANQGSEA, per germline. V gave up 6 bases and J gave up 2 bases; unmatched junction bases: 5.

The rearrangement links TRBV5-6 to TRBJ2-2; 8 nucleotides line up with TRBD1. Germline-derived CDR1 and CDR2 are SGHDT and YYEEEE. The CDR3 runs to 15 residues. Unmatched junction bases numbered 2, after V lost 2 bases and J lost 2 bases. The CDR3 DNA follows: TGTGCCAGCAGCTTTGGGACAGGTAACACCGGGGAGCTGTTTTTT. Its protein product is CASSFGTGNTGELFF.